Listed below are T cell receptor beta chains from one sample, sequenced in a study of blood T cell repertoires in COVID-19. Assay: immunoSEQ multiplex PCR; the TCRdb copy retains only in-frame clones and omits some. The data show about 220,000 clones, with around 88% seen just once and approximately 14% held by the top ten. Material: PBMCs or T cells enriched from blood (not recorded which). The receptors were gathered from a woman aged 45-65 years with acute COVID-19. The CDR3 runs from the conserved cysteine through the conserved F or W. The D gene is left open where the match is weak. Size is stated for part of the rows, as once, few or many counts, or as a class when the clone is expanded.

CASSESRGTVNTEAFF | TGTGCCAGCAGTGAAAGTCGGGGGACAGTAAACACTGAAGCTTTCTTT | TRBD1 | TRBJ1-1 | TRBV6-1 | -
CASSLSRHAHEQYF | TGTGCCAGCAGTTTATCGAGACATGCCCACGAGCAGTACTTC | - | TRBJ2-7 | TRBV27 | -
CASSFSTFGETQYF | TGTGCCAGCAGCTTTTCTACCTTTGGAGAGACCCAGTACTTC | - | TRBJ2-5 | TRBV7-6 | once
CASSDPGLVHEQYF | TGTGCCAGCAGCGACCCGGGACTAGTCCACGAGCAGTACTTC | TRBD2 | TRBJ2-7 | TRBV28 | -
CSASLGTGAYNEQFF | TGCAGTGCTAGTTTAGGGACAGGGGCGTACAATGAGCAGTTCTTC | TRBD1 | TRBJ2-1 | TRBV20-1 | -
CSVGGQNYGYTF | TGCAGCGTGGGGGGACAGAACTATGGCTACACCTTC | TRBD1 | TRBJ1-2 | TRBV29-1 | -
CASSGSGKYQETQYF | TGTGCCAGCAGCGGTAGCGGGAAGTACCAAGAGACCCAGTACTTC | TRBD2 | TRBJ2-5 | TRBV9 | -
CASRHNYEQYF | TGTGCCAGCAGACACAATTACGAGCAGTACTTC | - | TRBJ2-7 | TRBV28 | -
CASSPGEQPQHF | TGTGCCAGCAGCCCAGGGGAGCAGCCCCAGCATTTT | - | TRBJ1-5 | TRBV7-9 | -
CASSSQGAPITGELFF | TGTGCCAGCAGTTCACAGGGGGCGCCTATAACCGGGGAGCTGTTTTTT | TRBD1 | TRBJ2-2 | TRBV27 | -
CASSFSGFAGYTF | TGTGCCAGCAGCTTCTCCGGGTTTGCTGGCTACACCTTC | - | TRBJ1-2 | TRBV5-5 | few
CATSEAFTDTQYF | TGTGCCACCAGTGAAGCGTTCACAGATACGCAGTATTTT | - | TRBJ2-3 | TRBV24-1 | -
CASSPWGAYNEQFF | TGTGCCAGCAGCCCTTGGGGGGCCTACAATGAGCAGTTCTTC | - | TRBJ2-1 | TRBV5-6 | -
CSVEASPGTGVTYEQYF | TGCAGCGTTGAAGCCTCCCCCGGGACAGGGGTAACCTACGAGCAGTACTTC | TRBD1 | TRBJ2-7 | TRBV29-1 | -
CASSQSQTGIGNQPQHF | TGCGCCAGCAGCCAATCCCAGACAGGGATAGGCAATCAGCCCCAGCATTTT | TRBD1 | TRBJ1-5 | TRBV4-1 | -